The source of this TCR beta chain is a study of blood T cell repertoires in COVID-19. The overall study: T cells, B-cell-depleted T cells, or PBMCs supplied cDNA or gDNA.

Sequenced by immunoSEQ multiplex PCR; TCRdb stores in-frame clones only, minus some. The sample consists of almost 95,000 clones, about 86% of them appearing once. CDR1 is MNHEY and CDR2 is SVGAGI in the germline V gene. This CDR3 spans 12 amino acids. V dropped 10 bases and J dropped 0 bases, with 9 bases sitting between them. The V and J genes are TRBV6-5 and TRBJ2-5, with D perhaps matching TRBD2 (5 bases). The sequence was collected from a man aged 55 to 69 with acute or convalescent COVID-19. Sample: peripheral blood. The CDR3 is CATRDYQETQYF. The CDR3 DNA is TGTGCCACACGGGATTACCAAGAGACCCAGTACTTC.